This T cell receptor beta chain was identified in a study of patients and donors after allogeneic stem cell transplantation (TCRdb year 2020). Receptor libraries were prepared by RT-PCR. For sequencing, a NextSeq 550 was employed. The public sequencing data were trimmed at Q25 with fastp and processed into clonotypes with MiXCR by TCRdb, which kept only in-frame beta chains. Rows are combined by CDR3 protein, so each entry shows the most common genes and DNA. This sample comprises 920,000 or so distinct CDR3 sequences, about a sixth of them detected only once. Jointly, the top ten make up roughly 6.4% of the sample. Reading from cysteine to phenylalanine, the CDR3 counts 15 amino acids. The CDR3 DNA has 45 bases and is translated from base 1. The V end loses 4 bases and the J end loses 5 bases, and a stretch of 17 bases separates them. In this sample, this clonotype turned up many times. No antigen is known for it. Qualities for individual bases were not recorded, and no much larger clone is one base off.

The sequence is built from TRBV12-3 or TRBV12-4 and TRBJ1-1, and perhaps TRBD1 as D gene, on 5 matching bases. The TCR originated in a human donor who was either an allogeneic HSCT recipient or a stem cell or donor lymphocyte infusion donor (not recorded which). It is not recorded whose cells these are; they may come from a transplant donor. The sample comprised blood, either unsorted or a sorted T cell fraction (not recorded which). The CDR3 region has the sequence CASSSGVRGRTEAFF. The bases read TGTGCCAGCAGTTCGGGGGTGAGAGGAAGGACTGAAGCTTTCTTT.